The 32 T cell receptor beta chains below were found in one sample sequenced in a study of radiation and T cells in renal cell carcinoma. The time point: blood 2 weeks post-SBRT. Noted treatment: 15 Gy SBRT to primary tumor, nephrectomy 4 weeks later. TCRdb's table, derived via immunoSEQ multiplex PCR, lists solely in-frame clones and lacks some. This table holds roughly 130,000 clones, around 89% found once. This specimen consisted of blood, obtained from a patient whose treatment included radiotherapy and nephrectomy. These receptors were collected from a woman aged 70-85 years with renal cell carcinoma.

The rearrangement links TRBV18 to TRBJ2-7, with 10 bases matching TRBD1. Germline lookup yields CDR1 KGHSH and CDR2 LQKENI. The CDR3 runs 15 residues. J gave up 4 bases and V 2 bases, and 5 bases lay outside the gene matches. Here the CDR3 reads CASSPTGTGDYEQYF. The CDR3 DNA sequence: TGTGCCAGCTCACCAACCGGGACAGGGGATTACGAGCAGTACTTC.

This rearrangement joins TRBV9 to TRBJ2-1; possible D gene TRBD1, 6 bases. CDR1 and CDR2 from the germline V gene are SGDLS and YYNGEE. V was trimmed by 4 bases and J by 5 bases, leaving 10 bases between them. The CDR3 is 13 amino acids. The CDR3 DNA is TGTGCCAGCAGCAGACAGGATCACAATGAGCAGTTCTTC. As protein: CASSRQDHNEQFF.

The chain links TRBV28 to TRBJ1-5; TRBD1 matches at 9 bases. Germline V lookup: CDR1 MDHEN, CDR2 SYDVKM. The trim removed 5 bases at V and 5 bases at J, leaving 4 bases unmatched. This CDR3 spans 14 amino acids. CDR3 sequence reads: CASSPGQGDQPQHF. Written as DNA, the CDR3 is TGTGCCAGCAGTCCGGGACAGGGAGATCAGCCCCAGCATTTT.

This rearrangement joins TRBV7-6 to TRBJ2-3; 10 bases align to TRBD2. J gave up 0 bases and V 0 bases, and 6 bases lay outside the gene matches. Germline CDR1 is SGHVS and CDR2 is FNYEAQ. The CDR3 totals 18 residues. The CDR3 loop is CASSLALTSGESTDTQYF. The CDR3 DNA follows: TGTGCCAGCAGCTTAGCGCTCACTAGCGGGGAGAGCACAGATACGCAGTATTTT.

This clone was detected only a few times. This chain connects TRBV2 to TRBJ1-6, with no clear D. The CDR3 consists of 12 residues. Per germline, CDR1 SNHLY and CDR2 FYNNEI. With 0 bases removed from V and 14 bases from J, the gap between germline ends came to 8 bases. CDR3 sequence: CASSEAQTALHF. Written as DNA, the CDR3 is TGTGCCAGCAGTGAAGCGCAGACGGCCCTCCACTTT. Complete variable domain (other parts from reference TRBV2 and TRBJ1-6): EPEVTQTPSHQVTQMGQEVILRCVPISNHLYFYWYRQILGQKVEFLVSFYNNEISEKSEIFDDQFSVERPDGSNFTLKIRSTKLEDSAMYFCASSEAQTALHFGNGTRLTVT.

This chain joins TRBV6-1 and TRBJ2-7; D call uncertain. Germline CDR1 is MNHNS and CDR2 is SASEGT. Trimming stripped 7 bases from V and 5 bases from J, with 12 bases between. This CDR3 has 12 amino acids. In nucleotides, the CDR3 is TGTGCCAGCACCCCGGCCGGAGACGAGCAGTACTTC. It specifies CASTPAGDEQYF.

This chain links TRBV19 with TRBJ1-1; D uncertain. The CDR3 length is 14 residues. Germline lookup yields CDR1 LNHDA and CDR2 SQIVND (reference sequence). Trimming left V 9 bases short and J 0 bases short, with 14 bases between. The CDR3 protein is CARGFDGVNTEAFF. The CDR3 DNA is TGTGCCAGGGGGTTTGACGGGGTGAACACTGAAGCTTTCTTT. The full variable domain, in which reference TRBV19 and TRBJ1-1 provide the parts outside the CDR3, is DGGITQSPKYLFRKEGQNVTLSCEQNLNHDAMYWYRQDPGQGLRLIYYSQIVNDFQKGDIAEGYSVSREKKESFPLTVTSAQKNPTAFYLCARGFDGVNTEAFFGQGTRLTVV.

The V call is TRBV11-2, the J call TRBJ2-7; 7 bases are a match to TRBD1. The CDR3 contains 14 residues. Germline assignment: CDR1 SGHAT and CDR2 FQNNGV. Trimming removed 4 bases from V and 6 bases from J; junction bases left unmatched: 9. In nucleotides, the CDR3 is TGTGCCAGCAGCTCCGCGACAGGGAGAGTCGAGCAGTACTTC. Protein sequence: CASSSATGRVEQYF.

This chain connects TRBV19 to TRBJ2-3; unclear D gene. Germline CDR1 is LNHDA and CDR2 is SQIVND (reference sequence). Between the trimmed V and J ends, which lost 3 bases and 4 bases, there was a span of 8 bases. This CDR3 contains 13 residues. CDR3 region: CASSIRTADTQYF. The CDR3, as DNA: TGTGCCAGTAGTATTAGAACCGCAGATACGCAGTATTTT.

The CDR3 nucleotides are TGCGCCAGCAGCACTGGACAGGGAGGGCGGAACACTGAAGCTTTCTTT. This codes for CASSTGQGGRNTEAFF. The chain has TRBV5-1 and TRBJ1-1, with 8 nucleotides matching TRBD1. Trimming removed 4 bases from V and 1 base from J; junction bases left unmatched: 9. The CDR3 totals 16 residues. The germline V gene has CDR1 SGHRS and CDR2 YFSETQ.

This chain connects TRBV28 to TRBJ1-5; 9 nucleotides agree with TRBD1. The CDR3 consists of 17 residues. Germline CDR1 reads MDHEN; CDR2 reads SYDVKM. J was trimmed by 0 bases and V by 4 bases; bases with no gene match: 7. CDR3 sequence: CASSSRQGGTSNQPQHF. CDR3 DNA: TGTGCCAGCAGTTCCAGACAGGGGGGGACTAGCAATCAGCCCCAGCATTTT.

The CDR3 DNA reads as TGTGCCAGCAGCGGGGGACACCCGGGAGGCTACGAGCAGTACTTC. It encodes CASSGGHPGGYEQYF. The rearrangement joins TRBV9 to TRBJ2-7; tentative D call: TRBD2 (7 bases). The CDR3 covers 15 residues. V lost 3 bases and J 3 bases, leaving 16 bases between the germline ends. Germline CDR1 SGDLS, CDR2 YYNGEE.

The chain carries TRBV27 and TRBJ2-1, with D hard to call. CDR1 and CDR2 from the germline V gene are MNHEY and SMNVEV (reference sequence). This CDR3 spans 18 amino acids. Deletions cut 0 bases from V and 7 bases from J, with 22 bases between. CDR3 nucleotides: TGTGCCAGCAGTTTATCCCCTCCCGGCAGGCCTATTGAAAATGAGCAGTTCTTC. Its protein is CASSLSPPGRPIENEQFF.

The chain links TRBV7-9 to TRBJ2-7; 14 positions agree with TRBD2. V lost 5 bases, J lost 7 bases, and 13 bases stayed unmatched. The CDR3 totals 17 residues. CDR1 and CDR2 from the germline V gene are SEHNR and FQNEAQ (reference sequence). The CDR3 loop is CASSGAGTSGGIWEQYF. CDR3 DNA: TGTGCCAGCAGCGGGGCGGGGACTAGCGGGGGTATCTGGGAGCAGTACTTC.

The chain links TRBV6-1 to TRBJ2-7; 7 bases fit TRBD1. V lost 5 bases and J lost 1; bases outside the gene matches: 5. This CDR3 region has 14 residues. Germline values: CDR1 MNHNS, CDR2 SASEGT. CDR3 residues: CASSRTGTSYEQYF. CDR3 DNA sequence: TGTGCCAGCAGTCGGACAGGAACGTCCTACGAGCAGTACTTC.

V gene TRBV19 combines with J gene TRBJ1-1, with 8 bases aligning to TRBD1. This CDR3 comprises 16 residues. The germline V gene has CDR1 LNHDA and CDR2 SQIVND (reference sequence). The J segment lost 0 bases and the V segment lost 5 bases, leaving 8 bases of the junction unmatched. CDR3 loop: CASSGYRGNVNTEAFF. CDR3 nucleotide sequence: TGTGCCAGTAGTGGGTACAGGGGGAACGTGAACACTGAAGCTTTCTTT.

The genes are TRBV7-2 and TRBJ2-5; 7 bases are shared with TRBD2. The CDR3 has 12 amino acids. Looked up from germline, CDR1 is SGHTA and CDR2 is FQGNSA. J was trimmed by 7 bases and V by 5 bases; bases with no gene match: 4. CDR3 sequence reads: CASSASSGTQYF. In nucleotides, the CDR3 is TGTGCCAGCAGCGCATCTAGCGGGACCCAGTACTTC.

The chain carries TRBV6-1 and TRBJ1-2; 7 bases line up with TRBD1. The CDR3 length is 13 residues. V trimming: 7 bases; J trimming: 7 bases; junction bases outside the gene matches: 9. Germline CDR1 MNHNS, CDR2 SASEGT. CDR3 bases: TGTGCCAGCACGCCCCAGGAGGGGGCTGGCTACACCTTC. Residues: CASTPQEGAGYTF.

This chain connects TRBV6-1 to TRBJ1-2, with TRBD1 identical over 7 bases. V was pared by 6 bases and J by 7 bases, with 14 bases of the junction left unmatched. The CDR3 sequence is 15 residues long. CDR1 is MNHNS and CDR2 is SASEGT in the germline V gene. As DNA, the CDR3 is TGTGCCAGCAGCCGCCGGGCAGGGGGTGGAACTGGCTACACCTTC. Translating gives CASSRRAGGGTGYTF.

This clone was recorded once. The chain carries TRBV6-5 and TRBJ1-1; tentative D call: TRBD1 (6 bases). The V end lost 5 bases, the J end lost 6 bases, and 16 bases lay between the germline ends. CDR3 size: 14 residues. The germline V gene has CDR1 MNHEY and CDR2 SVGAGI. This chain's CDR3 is CASSPLQGTPEAFF. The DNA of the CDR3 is TGTGCCAGCAGTCCCTTACAGGGAACGCCTGAAGCTTTCTTT.

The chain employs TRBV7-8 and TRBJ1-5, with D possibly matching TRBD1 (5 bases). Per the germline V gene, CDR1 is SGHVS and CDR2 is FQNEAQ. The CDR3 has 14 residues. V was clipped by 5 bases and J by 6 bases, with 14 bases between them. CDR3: CASSPGAHGQPQHF. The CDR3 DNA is TGTGCCAGCAGCCCCGGGGCTCACGGTCAGCCCCAGCATTTT.

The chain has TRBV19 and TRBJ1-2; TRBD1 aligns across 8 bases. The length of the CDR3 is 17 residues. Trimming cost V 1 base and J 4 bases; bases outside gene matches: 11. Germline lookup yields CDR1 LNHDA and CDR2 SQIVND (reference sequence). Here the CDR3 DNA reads TGTGCCAGTAGTATAGGGGGGACAGGAGAATCCTTCTATGGCTACACCTTC. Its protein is CASSIGGTGESFYGYTF.

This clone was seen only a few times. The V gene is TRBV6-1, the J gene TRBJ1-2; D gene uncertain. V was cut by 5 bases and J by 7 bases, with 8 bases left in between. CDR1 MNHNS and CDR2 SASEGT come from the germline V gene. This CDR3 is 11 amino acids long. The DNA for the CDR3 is TGTGCCAGCAGTCCCCATGCTGGCTACACCTTC. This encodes CASSPHAGYTF.

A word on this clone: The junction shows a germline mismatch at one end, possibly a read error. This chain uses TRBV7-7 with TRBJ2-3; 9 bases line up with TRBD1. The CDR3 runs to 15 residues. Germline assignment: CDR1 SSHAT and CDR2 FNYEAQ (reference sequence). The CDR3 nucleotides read TGTGCTAGCAGCTTACAGGGGGCGATCCAAGATACGCAGTATTTT. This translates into CASSLQGAIQDTQYF.

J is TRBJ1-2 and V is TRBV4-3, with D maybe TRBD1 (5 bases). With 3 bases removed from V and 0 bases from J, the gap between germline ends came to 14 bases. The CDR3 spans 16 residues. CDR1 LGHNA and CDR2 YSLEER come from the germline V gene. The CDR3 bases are TGCGCCAGCAGCCAGACCTGGGGGGGATCTAACTATGGCTACACCTTC. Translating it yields CASSQTWGGSNYGYTF.

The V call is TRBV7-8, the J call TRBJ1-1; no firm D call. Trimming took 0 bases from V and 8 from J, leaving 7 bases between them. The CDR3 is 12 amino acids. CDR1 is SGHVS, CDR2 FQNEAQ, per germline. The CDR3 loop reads CASSLAGWEAFF. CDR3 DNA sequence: TGTGCCAGCAGCTTAGCGGGATGGGAAGCTTTCTTT.

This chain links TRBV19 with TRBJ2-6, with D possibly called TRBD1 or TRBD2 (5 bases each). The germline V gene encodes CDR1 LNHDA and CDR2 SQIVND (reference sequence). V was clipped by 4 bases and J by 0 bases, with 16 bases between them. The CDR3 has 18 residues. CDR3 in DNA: TGTGCCAGTAGTACACCAGGGACGGGGAGCTCTGGGGCCAACGTCCTGACTTTC. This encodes CASSTPGTGSSGANVLTF.

This chain's CDR3 is CASSHLRSTANTGELFF. The DNA for the CDR3 is TGCGCCAGCAGCCACCTGAGGTCAACTGCGAACACCGGGGAGCTGTTTTTT. V and J are TRBV4-1 and TRBJ2-2; no definite D call. The CDR3 runs to 17 residues. Germline assignment: CDR1 MGHRA and CDR2 YSYEKL. Trimming cost V 3 bases and J 0 bases, with 14 bases left between them.

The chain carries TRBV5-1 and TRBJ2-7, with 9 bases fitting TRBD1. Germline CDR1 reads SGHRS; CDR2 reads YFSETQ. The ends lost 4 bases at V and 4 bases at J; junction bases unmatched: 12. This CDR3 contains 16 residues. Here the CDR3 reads CASSSGSGQGLYEQYF. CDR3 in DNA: TGCGCCAGCAGCAGTGGCTCCGGACAGGGGTTGTACGAGCAGTACTTC.

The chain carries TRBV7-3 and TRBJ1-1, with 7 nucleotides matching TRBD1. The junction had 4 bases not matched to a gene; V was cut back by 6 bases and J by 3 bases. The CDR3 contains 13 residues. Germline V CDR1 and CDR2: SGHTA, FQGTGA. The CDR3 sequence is CASRQGRDTEAFF. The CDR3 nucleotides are TGTGCCAGCAGACAGGGGAGAGACACTGAAGCTTTCTTT.

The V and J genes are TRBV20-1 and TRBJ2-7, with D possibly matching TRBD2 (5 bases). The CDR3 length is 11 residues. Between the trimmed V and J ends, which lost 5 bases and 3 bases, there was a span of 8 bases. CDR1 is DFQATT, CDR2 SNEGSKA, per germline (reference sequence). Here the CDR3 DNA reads TGCAGTGCTCCTCGGGACTACGAGCAGTACTTC. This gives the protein CSAPRDYEQYF.

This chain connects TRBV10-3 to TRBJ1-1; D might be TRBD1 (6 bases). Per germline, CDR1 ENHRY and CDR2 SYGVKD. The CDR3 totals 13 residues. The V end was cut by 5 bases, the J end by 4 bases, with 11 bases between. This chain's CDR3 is CAISPGVATEAFF. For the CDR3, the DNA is TGTGCCATCAGTCCAGGGGTGGCCACTGAAGCTTTCTTT.